The 20 T cell receptor beta chains below were found in one sample sequenced in a study of blood T cell repertoires in COVID-19. This table comes from immunoSEQ multiplex PCR, and its TCRdb copy is limited to in-frame clones, with some not included. The sample carries around 450,000 clones, about 90% recorded once. What was sequenced was PBMCs or T cells enriched from blood (not recorded which). These receptors came from a woman aged 18-29 years with acute COVID-19.

The rearrangement links TRBV5-6 to TRBJ2-7; 10 bases fit TRBD1. Germline values: CDR1 SGHDT, CDR2 YYEEEE. Trimming took 4 bases from V and 4 from J; bases not matched to a gene: 5. The length of the CDR3 is 14 residues. The chain's CDR3 is CASSAGTGAYEQYF. CDR3 nucleotides: TGTGCCAGCAGCGCCGGGACAGGGGCGTACGAGCAGTACTTC.

This chain links TRBV19 with TRBJ2-1; D is ambiguous. V was pared by 5 bases and J by 7 bases, with 15 bases between. The CDR3 consists of 14 residues. Germline CDR1 reads LNHDA; CDR2 reads SQIVND (reference sequence). CDR3 residues: CASSLSPGKNEQFF. DNA for the CDR3: TGTGCCAGTAGTTTGTCCCCCGGTAAAAATGAGCAGTTCTTC.

V gene TRBV21-1 combines with J gene TRBJ2-7; the table's D call, TRBD2, has no DNA check behind it. TRBV21-1 is noted as a pseudogene. This CDR3 spans 15 amino acids. Written as DNA, the CDR3 is TGTGCCAGCAGCAAAGTGAGGTTCTGCTCCTACGAGCAGTACTTC. It codes for CASSKVRFCSYEQYF.

This clone was seen only once. The gene calls are TRBV9 and TRBJ2-2; maybe TRBD1 (5 bases). The germline V gene has CDR1 SGDLS and CDR2 YYNGEE. This CDR3 has 16 residues. Trimming stripped 0 bases from V and 0 bases from J, with 9 bases between. The CDR3 reads CASSVAPGTNTGELFF. DNA for the CDR3: TGTGCCAGCAGCGTAGCTCCAGGGACGAACACCGGGGAGCTGTTTTTT.

V and J are TRBV6-5 and TRBJ1-1; 10 bases align to TRBD1. The V gene's germline CDR1 is MNHEY and CDR2 SVGAGI. The V gene end was trimmed by 4 bases and the J gene end by 3 bases; junction bases not matched to a gene: 5. The CDR3 runs to 15 residues. CDR3 sequence reads: CASSFDRGLDTEAFF. In DNA, the CDR3 is TGTGCCAGCAGTTTTGACAGGGGGCTTGACACTGAAGCTTTCTTT.

The chain carries TRBV7-2 and TRBJ1-3; 10 positions match TRBD1. The ends lost 2 bases at V and 1 base at J; junction bases unmatched: 11. The CDR3 contains 19 residues. CDR1 and CDR2 from the germline V gene are SGHTA and FQGNSA. This chain's CDR3 is CASSLRRQGAVKSGNTIYF. As DNA, the CDR3 is TGTGCCAGCAGCTTAAGGAGACAGGGGGCGGTGAAATCTGGAAACACCATATATTTT. The full variable domain, with the rest looked up from reference TRBV7-2 and TRBJ1-3, is GAGVSQSPSNKVTEKGKDVELRCDPISGHTALYWYRQSLGQGLEFLIYFQGNSAPDKSGLPSDRFSAERTGGSVSTLTIQRTQQEDSAVYLCASSLRRQGAVKSGNTIYFGEGSWLTVV.

This rearrangement joins TRBV7-2 to TRBJ2-4; 9 bases match TRBD1. Germline V gene data show CDR1 as SGHTA and CDR2 as FQGNSA. The CDR3 has 16 amino acids. J was trimmed by 6 bases and V by 4 bases; bases with no gene match: 10. For the CDR3, the DNA is TGTGCCAGCAGCTCCCGCACAGGGGGCGCCGTAAACATTCAGTACTTC. Protein sequence: CASSSRTGGAVNIQYF.

The chain combines TRBV7-8 with TRBJ2-7; tentatively, D is TRBD2 (6 bases). V was cut by 8 bases and J by 6 bases, with 17 bases left in between. The germline V gene encodes CDR1 SGHVS and CDR2 FQNEAQ. CDR3 size: 13 residues. CDR3 sequence reads: CASSRTEGLEQYF. CDR3 coding DNA: TGTGCCAGCTCTCGGACGGAGGGTCTCGAGCAGTACTTC.

The CDR3, as DNA: TGTGCCAGCACCTCACGACAGGGCGTGCGGCGCTACACCTTC. Amino acid sequence: CASTSRQGVRRYTF. V gene TRBV6-5 combines with J gene TRBJ1-2, with 7 bases identical to TRBD1. V gave up 7 bases and J gave up 9 bases; unmatched junction bases: 14. The CDR3 sequence is 14 residues long. Germline V gives CDR1 MNHEY, CDR2 SVGAGI.

The chain links TRBV7-9 to TRBJ1-1; tentative D call: TRBD1 (5 bases). Germline V CDR1 and CDR2: SEHNR, FQNEAQ (reference sequence). Trimming stripped 1 base from V and 0 bases from J, with 9 bases between. The CDR3 runs 15 residues. CDR3 sequence: CASSLVSGLNTEAFF. In nucleotides, the CDR3 is TGTGCCAGCAGCTTAGTCTCAGGGTTGAACACTGAAGCTTTCTTT.

The chain joins TRBV6-5 to TRBJ2-7; D uncertain. The CDR3 loop spans 14 amino acids. Germline loops: CDR1 MNHEY, CDR2 SVGAGI. Between the trimmed V and J ends, which lost 1 base and 0 bases, there was a span of 7 bases. CDR3 residues: CASSYFSGSYEQYF. CDR3 coding DNA: TGTGCCAGCAGTTACTTTTCAGGCTCCTACGAGCAGTACTTC.

This clone came up once. The CDR3 sequence is CASSWGGTDQPQHF. DNA of the CDR3: TGTGCCAGCAGCTGGGGGGGGACTGACCAGCCCCAGCATTTT. The J gene is TRBJ1-5, the V gene TRBV7-9; a possible D gene is TRBD1 (5 bases). This CDR3 region has 14 residues. CDR1 and CDR2 (germline): SEHNR, FQNEAQ (reference sequence). V lost 4 bases and J lost 7, with 14 bases in between.

V usage is TRBV12-3 or TRBV12-4 and J usage is TRBJ2-3; weak D call: TRBD2 (5 bases). V dropped 2 bases and J dropped 7 bases, with 7 bases sitting between them. This CDR3 region has 12 residues. The CDR3 sequence: CASSLSGYTQYF. The CDR3 coding sequence is TGTGCCAGCAGTTTAAGCGGATATACGCAGTATTTT.

The chain has TRBV10-1 and TRBJ2-5; tentatively, D is TRBD1 (6 bases). CDR3 size: 13 residues. Per the germline V gene, CDR1 is WNHNN and CDR2 is SYGVQD (reference sequence). The V end lost 4 bases, the J end lost 4 bases, and 10 bases lay between the germline ends. This chain's CDR3 is CASSVGAGETQYF. In DNA form, the CDR3 reads TGCGCCAGCAGTGTGGGGGCTGGAGAGACCCAGTACTTC.

This chain connects TRBV6-5 to TRBJ2-7; maybe TRBD1 (6 bases). Trimming removed 2 bases from V and 4 bases from J, with 18 bases in between. Germline values: CDR1 MNHEY, CDR2 SVGAGI. CDR3 size: 16 residues. The CDR3: CASSYPIGGHLYEQYF. DNA of the CDR3: TGTGCCAGCAGTTACCCCATAGGGGGACACCTTTACGAGCAGTACTTC.

The chain recombines TRBV18 with TRBJ2-7, with D possibly being TRBD1 (6 bases). This CDR3 region has 16 residues. CDR1 and CDR2 (germline): KGHSH, LQKENI. V was shortened by 2 bases and J by 0 bases, with 14 bases between the two germline ends. The CDR3 DNA sequence: TGTGCCAGCTCACCAAGGTTTCAGGGGCACTCCTACGAGCAGTACTTC. Its translation: CASSPRFQGHSYEQYF.

This clone was seen a handful of times. The V gene is TRBV6-1, the J gene TRBJ1-6; no clear D. V was cut by 0 bases and J by 7 bases, with 7 bases left in between. Germline-derived CDR1 and CDR2 are MNHNS and SASEGT. The CDR3 loop spans 14 amino acids. CDR3 region: CASSEARENSPLHF. The CDR3 DNA reads TGTGCCAGCAGTGAAGCCCGGGAGAATTCACCCCTCCACTTT.

The gene calls are TRBV5-5 and TRBJ2-5; 9 bases line up with TRBD1. The CDR3 runs 20 residues. Trimming at V came to 3 bases and at J to 4 bases, leaving 22 bases not matched to a gene. The germline CDR1 and CDR2 sequences are SGHKS and YYEKEE (reference sequence). CDR3 amino acids: CASSSALLGQGDLTRETQYF. Here the CDR3 DNA reads TGTGCCAGCAGCTCCGCCCTCCTGGGACAGGGTGACCTTACACGAGAGACCCAGTACTTC.

This clone occurred a few times. The chain couples TRBV5-4 to TRBJ2-1; 11 bases are shared with TRBD2. The CDR3 spans 15 residues. Germline CDR1 and CDR2: SGHNT and YYREEE (reference sequence). V lost 5 bases to trimming and J lost 5 bases; unmatched junction nucleotides: 6. In DNA, the CDR3 is TGTGCCAGCAGTTATAGCGGGAGGGCCCACAATGAGCAGTTCTTC. Encoded protein: CASSYSGRAHNEQFF.

The rearrangement joins TRBV7-3 to TRBJ1-2; D remains unclear. Trimming took off 2 bases at V and 1 base at J, with 5 bases between the two ends. The length of the CDR3 is 13 residues. Germline-derived CDR1 and CDR2 are SGHTA and FQGTGA. CDR3 DNA: TGTGCCAGCAGCTTAGACATTAACTATGGCTACACCTTC. Its translation: CASSLDINYGYTF.